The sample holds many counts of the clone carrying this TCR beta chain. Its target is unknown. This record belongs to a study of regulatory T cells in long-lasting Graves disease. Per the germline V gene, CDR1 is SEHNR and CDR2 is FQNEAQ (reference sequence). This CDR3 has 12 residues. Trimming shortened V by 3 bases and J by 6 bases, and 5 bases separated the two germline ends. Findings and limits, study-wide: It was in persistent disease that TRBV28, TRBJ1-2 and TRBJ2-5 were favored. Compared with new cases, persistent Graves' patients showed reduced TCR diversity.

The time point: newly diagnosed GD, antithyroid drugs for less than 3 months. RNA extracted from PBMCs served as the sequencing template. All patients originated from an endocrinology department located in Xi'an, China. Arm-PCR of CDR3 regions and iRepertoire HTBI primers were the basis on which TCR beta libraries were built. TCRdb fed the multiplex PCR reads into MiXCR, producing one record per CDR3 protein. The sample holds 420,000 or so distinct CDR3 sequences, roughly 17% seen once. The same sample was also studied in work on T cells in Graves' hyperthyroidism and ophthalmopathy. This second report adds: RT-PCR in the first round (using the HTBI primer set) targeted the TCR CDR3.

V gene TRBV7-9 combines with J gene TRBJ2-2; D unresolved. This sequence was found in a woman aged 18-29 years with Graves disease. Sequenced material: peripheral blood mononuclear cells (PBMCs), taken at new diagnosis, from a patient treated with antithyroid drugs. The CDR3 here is CASSFSSGELFF. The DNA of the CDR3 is TGTGCCAGCAGCTTTAGTTCCGGGGAGCTGTTTTTT.